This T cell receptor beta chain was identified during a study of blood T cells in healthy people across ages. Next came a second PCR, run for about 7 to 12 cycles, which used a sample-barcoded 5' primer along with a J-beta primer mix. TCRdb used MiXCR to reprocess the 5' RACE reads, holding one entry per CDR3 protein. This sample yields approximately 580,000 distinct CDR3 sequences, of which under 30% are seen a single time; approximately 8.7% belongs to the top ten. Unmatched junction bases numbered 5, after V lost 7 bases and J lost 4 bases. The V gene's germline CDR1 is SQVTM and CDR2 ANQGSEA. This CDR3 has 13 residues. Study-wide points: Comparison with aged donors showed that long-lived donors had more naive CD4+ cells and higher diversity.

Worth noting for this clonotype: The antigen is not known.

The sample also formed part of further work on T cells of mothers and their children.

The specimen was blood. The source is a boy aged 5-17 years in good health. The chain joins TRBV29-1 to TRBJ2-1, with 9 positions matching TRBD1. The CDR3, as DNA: TGCAGCGCCGGGACAGGGCGGTACAATGAGCAGTTCTTC. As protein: CSAGTGRYNEQFF.